The 20 T cell receptor beta chains presented below share a single source sample, sequenced in a study of shared clonotypes between healthy human individuals. This table comes from immunoSEQ multiplex PCR, and its TCRdb copy is limited to in-frame clones, with some not included. The data contain under 750,000 clones, around 77% of them singletons. The sequenced sample was memory CD4+ T cells sorted from blood. Stated subset: CD45RA-negative fraction. Receptors were obtained from a woman in her twenties or thirties in good health.

J is TRBJ1-2 and V is TRBV6-4; 9 bases fit TRBD1. V shed 6 bases and J 5 bases; nucleotides not matched to a gene: 10. CDR3 length: 15 residues. Per the germline V gene, CDR1 is MRHNA and CDR2 is SNTAGT. CDR3 region: CASSRETGGYYGYTF. The DNA of the CDR3 is TGTGCCAGCAGCCGGGAGACAGGGGGATATTATGGCTACACCTTC.

This clone was seen a single time. Distinct nucleotide sequences in the sample also encode this CDR3. V and J are TRBV7-9 and TRBJ2-1, with D possibly matching TRBD2 (6 bases). This CDR3 contains 15 residues. CDR1 and CDR2 (germline): SEHNR, FQNEAQ (reference sequence). Trimming took off 5 bases at V and 0 bases at J, with 11 bases between the two ends. CDR3 residues: CASSPAGSSYNEQFF. The CDR3 region has the DNA TGTGCCAGCAGCCCAGCGGGTAGCTCCTACAATGAGCAGTTCTTC.

The genes are TRBV5-1 and TRBJ1-1; 8 bases are shared with TRBD1. The germline gives CDR1 SGHRS, CDR2 YFSETQ. The V gene end was trimmed by 1 base and the J gene end by 4 bases; junction bases not matched to a gene: 9. The CDR3 extends over 16 amino acids. The DNA of the CDR3 is TGCGCCAGCAGCTTGTCAAAGACAGGGGTCGCCACTGAAGCTTTCTTT. Residues: CASSLSKTGVATEAFF.

The chain uses TRBV18 and TRBJ1-5; TRBD1 matches at 9 bases. Trimming removed 3 bases from V and 6 bases from J; junction bases left unmatched: 12. The CDR3 has 17 residues. The germline gives CDR1 KGHSH, CDR2 LQKENI. The CDR3 is CASSPGWGDRDGQPQHF. The CDR3 DNA sequence: TGTGCCAGCTCACCGGGCTGGGGGGACAGGGACGGTCAGCCCCAGCATTTT.

In this sample, this clone turned up a few times. Other nucleotide sequences in the sample specify the same CDR3. This sequence joins TRBV5-5 and TRBJ1-5; D is unresolved. The germline CDR1 and CDR2 sequences are SGHKS and YYEKEE (reference sequence). Trimming shortened V by 0 bases and J by 7 bases, and 11 bases separated the two germline ends. The CDR3 has 14 residues. The CDR3 region is CASSLEPGNQPQHF. CDR3 coding DNA: TGTGCCAGCAGCTTGGAGCCGGGGAACCAGCCCCAGCATTTT.

V and J are TRBV4-2 and TRBJ1-4, with D uncertain. Trimming left V 5 bases short and J 10 bases short, with 14 bases between. This CDR3 comprises 13 residues. Germline V CDR1 and CDR2: LGHNA, YNFKEQ. The CDR3, as DNA: TGTGCCAGCAGCTTGGTCCACACACCAAAACTGTTTTTT. This translates into CASSLVHTPKLFF.

The chain recombines TRBV28 with TRBJ1-2; possible D gene TRBD1, 6 bases. Germline V gives CDR1 MDHEN, CDR2 SYDVKM. The V end was cut by 6 bases, the J end by 1 base, with 18 bases between. CDR3 length equals 16 residues. This CDR3 reads CASRPWGGTLNYGYTF. The CDR3 DNA follows: TGTGCCAGCAGGCCCTGGGGAGGGACACTTAACTATGGCTACACCTTC.

The V call is TRBV10-2, the J call TRBJ2-6, with 12 bases lining up with TRBD1. CDR1 and CDR2 from the germline V gene are WSHSY and SAAADI. J gave up 2 bases and V 7 bases, and 12 bases lay outside the gene matches. This CDR3 region has 19 residues. In DNA, the CDR3 is TGCGCCAGCAAACGCGGGACAGGGGGCGCAGGAGCTGGGGCCAACGTCCTGACTTTC. Translating it yields CASKRGTGGAGAGANVLTF.

The chain links TRBV9 to TRBJ1-1; 9 nucleotides align to TRBD1. The germline V gene has CDR1 SGDLS and CDR2 YYNGEE. V lost 1 base to trimming and J lost 6 bases; unmatched junction nucleotides: 4. The CDR3 loop spans 14 amino acids. The CDR3 here is CASSVLGQGPEAFF. The DNA for the CDR3 is TGTGCCAGCAGCGTATTAGGACAGGGGCCTGAAGCTTTCTTT.

In this sample, this clone turned up a few times. DNA of the CDR3: TGCAGCGTTGGGGAACAGGGGACTGGAAACACCATATATTTT. Amino acid sequence: CSVGEQGTGNTIYF. This sequence joins TRBV29-1 and TRBJ1-3; 7 nucleotides agree with TRBD1. The J segment lost 2 bases and the V segment lost 4 bases, leaving 5 bases of the junction unmatched. The CDR3 spans 14 residues. CDR1 SQVTM and CDR2 ANQGSEA come from the germline V gene.

This clone was seen more than once but under ten times. This chain joins TRBV5-4 and TRBJ2-7, with 11 positions matching TRBD2. Trimming took 4 bases from V and 2 from J; bases not matched to a gene: 2. There are 14 residues in the CDR3. CDR1 is SGHNT and CDR2 is YYREEE in the germline V gene (reference sequence). The CDR3 DNA sequence: TGTGCCAGCAGCCCTAGCGGGGGGACCTACGAGCAGTACTTC. Its translation is CASSPSGGTYEQYF. The full variable domain, completed using reference TRBV5-4 and TRBJ2-7, is ETGVTQSPTHLIKTRGQQVTLRCSSQSGHNTVSWYQQALGQGPQFIFQYYREEENGRGNFPPRFSGLQFPNYSSELNVNALELDDSALYLCASSPSGGTYEQYFGPGTRLTVT.

The chain uses TRBV5-1 and TRBJ2-7; 8 bases are shared with TRBD2. CDR3 length: 14 residues. Germline V gene data show CDR1 as SGHRS and CDR2 as YFSETQ. J was trimmed by 3 bases and V by 2 bases; bases with no gene match: 4. The CDR3 reads CASSFGGAGYEQYF. CDR3 DNA: TGCGCCAGCAGCTTCGGGGGGGCTGGCTACGAGCAGTACTTC. The full variable domain, in which reference TRBV5-1 and TRBJ2-7 provide the parts outside the CDR3, is KAGVTQTPRYLIKTRGQQVTLSCSPISGHRSVSWYQQTPGQGLQFLFEYFSETQRNKGNFPGRFSGRQFSNSRSEMNVSTLELGDSALYLCASSFGGAGYEQYFGPGTRLTVT.

This clone was observed a few times. The chain combines TRBV4-1 with TRBJ2-2; 8 bases agree with TRBD1. This CDR3 contains 14 residues. The germline V gene encodes CDR1 MGHRA and CDR2 YSYEKL. J gave up 7 bases and V 3 bases, and 4 bases lay outside the gene matches. The CDR3 loop reads CASSQDREGGELFF. The CDR3 nucleotides are TGCGCCAGCAGCCAGGACAGGGAAGGCGGGGAGCTGTTTTTT.

This clone was counted a few times. The chain combines TRBV30 with TRBJ1-6; a weak D match, TRBD1 (5 bases). V was clipped by 5 bases and J by 1 base, with 9 bases between them. Germline CDR1 is GTSNPN and CDR2 is SVGIG (reference sequence). The CDR3 runs 14 residues. CDR3: CAWGGLSYNSPLHF. The CDR3 DNA sequence: TGTGCCTGGGGGGGACTATCCTATAATTCACCCCTCCACTTT.

The V call is TRBV9, the J call TRBJ2-2, with D tentatively TRBD1 or TRBD2 (5 bases each). The germline gives CDR1 SGDLS, CDR2 YYNGEE. V was clipped by 3 bases and J by 2 bases, with 14 bases between them. CDR3 size: 16 residues. The CDR3 protein is CASSERGEINTGELFF. The CDR3 DNA reads TGTGCCAGCAGCGAACGAGGGGAAATTAACACCGGGGAGCTGTTTTTT.

Comment on this clone: The same CDR3 is also encoded by other DNA sequences in this sample. V and J are TRBV27 and TRBJ2-5; D perhaps matches TRBD2 (7 bases). The CDR3 length is 14 residues. Germline CDR1 and CDR2: MNHEY and SMNVEV (reference sequence). V was clipped by 0 bases and J by 4 bases, with 9 bases between them. In DNA, the CDR3 is TGTGCCAGCAGTTTATCGGGGGGGCTAGAGACCCAGTACTTC. Protein sequence: CASSLSGGLETQYF.

This clone was counted many times. J is TRBJ2-3 and V is TRBV11-2, with D possibly matching TRBD1 (6 bases). Looked up from germline, CDR1 is SGHAT and CDR2 is FQNNGV. Trimming cost V 4 bases and J 5 bases, with 13 bases left between them. This CDR3 is built from 14 residues. The CDR3, as DNA: TGTGCCAGCAGCTACAGGGTTGCAGGAGATACGCAGTATTTT. Its protein product is CASSYRVAGDTQYF.

With regard to this clone: The same CDR3 can be traced to other DNA sequences in this sample. The rearrangement links TRBV5-1 to TRBJ2-7, with D unclear. This CDR3 has 12 amino acids. V dropped 0 bases and J dropped 6 bases, with 7 bases sitting between them. The germline gives CDR1 SGHRS, CDR2 YFSETQ. The CDR3 DNA follows: TGCGCCAGCAGCTTGGTCGGGTCCGAGCAGTACTTC. It encodes CASSLVGSEQYF.

On this clone itself: This same CDR3 is encoded by further DNA sequences in the sample. J is TRBJ2-5 and V is TRBV20-1; D call uncertain. The CDR3 is 11 amino acids. Deletions cut 6 bases from V and 4 bases from J, with 9 bases between. From germline, CDR1 is DFQATT and CDR2 SNEGSKA (reference sequence). The CDR3 coding sequence is TGCAGTGCAAGAAGAGGAGAGACCCAGTACTTC. Encoded protein: CSARRGETQYF.

The genes are TRBV25-1 and TRBJ2-2, with TRBD2 identical over 12 bases. This CDR3 is 18 amino acids long. The V gene end was trimmed by 7 bases and the J gene end by 5 bases; junction bases not matched to a gene: 14. Germline values: CDR1 MGHDK, CDR2 SYGVNS. CDR3 amino acids: CASTALLLAGGYTGELFF. The CDR3 DNA reads as TGTGCCAGCACCGCCCTGTTACTAGCGGGAGGTTATACCGGGGAGCTGTTTTTT.